Listed here is a single TCR beta chain. This clone's antigen is unknown. There are no base qualities to consult, and no much larger clone falls within one base. The CDR3 regions of human TCRbeta chains were analyzed by immunosequencing. The authors processed their data as follows. TCRs in the repertoires were matched against a reference library of SARS-CoV-2-specific TCRs that had been generated with the MIRA antigen-specificity platform. Breadth was defined as the fraction of unique TCRs that were SARS-CoV-2-associated, and depth was defined as the fraction of total T cells that were SARS-CoV-2-associated. Using the MIRA data, every spike-specific TCR was mapped to the spike region that the TCR reacted to and assigned to either a CD4 or a CD8 class. Log10-transformed breadth and depth values were compared by one-way ANOVA with Sidak's multiple comparisons tests. TCRdb retrieved this table from immuneACCESS and kept in-frame rearrangements only. Not all clones are present; in checked studies, unresolved V genes account for under half, and no reason is known for the remainder. V and J calls and clone size are given by that table; D and trimming were obtained from the DNA. Within this sample are under 150,000 clones, with 92% of them counted one time only. About 3% of the sample lies in the top ten.

This specimen belongs to a study of T cell responses to AZD1222 COVID-19 vaccine (TCRdb year 2021). General notes on the study: AZD1222 recipients given second doses at about 4 weeks or at about 12 weeks were pooled, since spike-specific TCR depth and breadth were not found to differ between the two schedules. A total of 233 trial participants underwent TCR sequencing, of whom approximately 200 had received two doses of AZD1222 and roughly 26 had received two doses of the MenACWY control vaccine. Enrollment into the trials was organized by age into subgroups of 18-55, 56-69 and 70-plus years, and those subgroups contained around 150, 28 and 57 TCR-sequenced participants, respectively.

The CDR3 measures 15 amino acids from cysteine to phenylalanine. The sequence is cut down to CDR3 DNA, 45 bases in frame from base 1. CDR1 MNHEY and CDR2 SVGAGI were looked up in the germline V gene. V is shortened by 5 bases, J by 5 bases, and the region joining them spans 17 bases. The time point label here, explained by the study, means: baseline before first vaccination. Vaccinee samples were obtained from the UK trials COV001 and COV002, which included a single-blind randomized controlled phase 2/3 trial of AZD1222 (ChAdOx1 nCoV-19) in healthy adults. For TCRbeta chain sequencing, PBMC samples from trial participants were taken at day 0 and at day 28 after the second dose. Broad study findings and their caveats: Conclusions about previously exposed vaccinees were limited because only six AZD1222 recipients were SARS-CoV-2 seropositive at baseline. Participants were mostly white British, with more females than males. The authors suggested clonal diversity may have been underestimated. CD4 TCRs associated with the vaccine covered the entire spike protein, and the dominant responses were in regions 160-218 and 743-854. Nearly half of unique spike-specific TCRs reportedly recognized epitopes outside regions mutated in the B.1.351 and B.1.1.7 variants. Because no day 14 peak-response samples were available, repertoires were characterized only after the peak T cell response. In the small 56-69-year group, the increase in depth fell short of significance, most likely because of low power. Spike-specific TCR breadth and depth rose significantly after two AZD1222 doses compared with day 0 and with MenACWY recipients.

This receptor chain uses TRBV6-5 and TRBJ2-3; the D segment may tentatively be TRBD1 or TRBD2, each giving 5 matched bases. This material consisted of peripheral blood, taken on day 0 of AZD1222 vaccination. The clonotype originates from an adult in good health. The nucleotides are TGTGCCAGCAGTCCCCTCCGGGGACGGCAAGATACGCAGTATTTT. Its protein is CASSPLRGRQDTQYF.